This TCR beta chain originates from a study of T cell responses to AZD1222 COVID-19 vaccine (dated by TCRdb to the early 2020s). Broadly, across the study: Because spike-specific TCR depth and breadth did not differ between the two schedules, AZD1222 recipients who got a second dose at roughly 4 weeks were pooled with those who got a second dose at roughly 12 weeks. Enrollment into the trials was organized by age into subgroups of 18-55, 56-69 and 70-plus years, and those subgroups contained roughly 140, 27 and 60 TCR-sequenced participants, respectively. TCR sequencing was performed for about 240 trial participants, of whom around 200 were given two doses of AZD1222 and around 25 were given two doses of MenACWY control vaccine. The full study reports these points: In the small 56-69-year group, the increase in depth fell short of significance, most likely because of low power. Reportedly, close to half of the unique spike-specific TCRs recognized epitopes lying outside the regions that are mutated in the B.1.351 and B.1.1.7 variants. Only six or seven AZD1222 recipients were SARS-CoV-2 seropositive at baseline, limiting conclusions about previously exposed vaccinees. Spike-specific TCR breadth and depth rose significantly after two AZD1222 doses compared with day 0 and with MenACWY recipients. Because no samples from the day 14 peak response were available, repertoires could be characterized only after the peak T cell response. The vaccine-associated CD4 TCRs covered the entire spike protein, and the dominant responses fell in regions 160-218 and 743-854. Participants were mostly white British, with more females than males. The authors suggested clonal diversity may have been underestimated.

The sample's time point label is to be understood as: baseline before first vaccination. Vaccinee samples came from UK trials COV001 and COV002, including a single-blind randomized controlled phase 2/3 trial of AZD1222 (ChAdOx1 nCoV-19) in healthy adults. For TCRbeta chain sequencing, PBMC samples were collected from trial participants at day 0 and at day 28 after the second dose. The CDR3, cysteine through phenylalanine, is 12 amino acids long. Left in the record is the CDR3 DNA by itself, 36 bases read in frame from the first base. The germline V gene gives CDR1 as MNHEY and CDR2 as SVGAGI. Trimming takes 11 bases from V and 9 bases from J, and the germline ends sit 19 bases apart. A note on this clone: The specificity of this receptor is unknown. No base quality information exists; no much larger clone differs at one position.

The CDR3 regions of human TCRbeta chains were analyzed by immunosequencing. As for how the authors treated the data: TCRs in the repertoires were compared against a reference library of SARS-CoV-2-specific TCRs that had been generated with the MIRA antigen-specificity platform. Breadth was defined as the fraction of unique TCRs that were SARS-CoV-2-associated, and depth was defined as the fraction of total T cells that were SARS-CoV-2-associated. Using the MIRA data, each spike-specific TCR was mapped to the spike region that the TCR reacts to and placed in a CD4 or CD8 class. Log10-transformed breadth and depth values were compared by one-way ANOVA with Sidak's multiple comparisons tests. Here the immuneACCESS table is served through TCRdb, limited to in-frame sequences with V and J called. Missing clones are a known gap in these copies; in checked studies unresolved V genes cover under half, and the rest lacks a known reason. Clone size and V and J calls were adopted from that table, with D and trimming inferred from the DNA. The sample includes some 150,000 clones, with around 90% observed a single time. The ten top clones hold over 3% of the sample.

Specimen: peripheral blood, collected on day 0 of AZD1222 vaccination. This TCR derives from an adult in good health. This chain joins TRBV6-5 to TRBJ1-2, with the D gene too uncertain to name. The CDR3 in this case is CAANAGVNSYTF. DNA sequence: TGTGCCGCAAACGCCGGGGTTAACAGCTACACCTTC.